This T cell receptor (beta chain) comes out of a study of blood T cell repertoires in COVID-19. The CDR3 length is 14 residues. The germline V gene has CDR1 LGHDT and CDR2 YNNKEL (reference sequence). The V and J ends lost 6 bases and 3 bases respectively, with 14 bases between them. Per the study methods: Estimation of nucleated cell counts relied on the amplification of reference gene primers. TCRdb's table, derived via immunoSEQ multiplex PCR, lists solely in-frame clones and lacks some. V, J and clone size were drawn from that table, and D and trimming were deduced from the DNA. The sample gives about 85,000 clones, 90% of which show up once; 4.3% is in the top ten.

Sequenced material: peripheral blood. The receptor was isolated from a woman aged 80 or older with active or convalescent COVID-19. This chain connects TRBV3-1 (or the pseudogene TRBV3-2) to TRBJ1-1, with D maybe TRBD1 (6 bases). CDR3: CASRPSGGDTEAFF. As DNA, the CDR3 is TGTGCCAGCAGGCCGTCGGGGGGCGACACTGAAGCTTTCTTT.